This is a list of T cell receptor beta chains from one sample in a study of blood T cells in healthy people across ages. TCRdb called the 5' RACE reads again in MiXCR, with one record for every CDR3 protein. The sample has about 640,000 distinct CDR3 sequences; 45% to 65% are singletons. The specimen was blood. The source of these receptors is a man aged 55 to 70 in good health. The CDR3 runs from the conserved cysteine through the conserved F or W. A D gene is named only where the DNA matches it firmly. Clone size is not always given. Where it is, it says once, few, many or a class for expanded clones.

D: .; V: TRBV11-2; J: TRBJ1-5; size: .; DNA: TGTGCCAGCAGTCAACAAGAACATCAGCCCCAGCATTTT; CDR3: CASSQQEHQPQHF
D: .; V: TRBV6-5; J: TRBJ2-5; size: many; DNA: TGTGCCAGCAAAGATGCAGGGGGGCAATCCCAGTACTTC; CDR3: CASKDAGGQSQYF
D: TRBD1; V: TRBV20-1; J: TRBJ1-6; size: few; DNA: TGCAGTGCTAGACGAGGGGGCCTGTATAATTCACCCCTCCACTTT; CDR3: CSARRGGLYNSPLHF
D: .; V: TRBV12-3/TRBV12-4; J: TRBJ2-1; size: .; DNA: TGTGCCAGCAGTTCGCCCAAATACAATGAGCAGTTCTTC; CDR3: CASSSPKYNEQFF
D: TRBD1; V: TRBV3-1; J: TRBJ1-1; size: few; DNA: TGTGCCAGCAGCCCACACGACAGGGCGCTCACTGAAGCTTTCTTT; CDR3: CASSPHDRALTEAFF
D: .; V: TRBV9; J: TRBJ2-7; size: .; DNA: TGTGCCAGCAGCGCCTACCCGACGGACGGCTACGAGCAGTACTTC; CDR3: CASSAYPTDGYEQYF
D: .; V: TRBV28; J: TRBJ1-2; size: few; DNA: TGTGCCAGCAGTGTACGCGGGGCTGATGGCTACACCTTC; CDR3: CASSVRGADGYTF
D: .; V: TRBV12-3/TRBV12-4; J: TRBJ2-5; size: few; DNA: TGTGCCAGCAGTCCATGGGGGGCCGAAGAGACCCAGTACTTC; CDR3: CASSPWGAEETQYF
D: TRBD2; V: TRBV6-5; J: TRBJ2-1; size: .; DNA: TGTGCCAGCACCCAAATAGCGGGGGGGCCCCACAATGAGCAGTTCTTC; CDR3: CASTQIAGGPHNEQFF
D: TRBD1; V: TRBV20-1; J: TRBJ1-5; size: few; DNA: TGCAGTGCTAGGGGCACAGGGGAGCATCAGCCCCAGCATTTT; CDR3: CSARGTGEHQPQHF
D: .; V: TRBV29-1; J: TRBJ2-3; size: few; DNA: TGCAGCGTTGATGTGGGGGAGTCAGATACGCAGTATTTT; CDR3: CSVDVGESDTQYF
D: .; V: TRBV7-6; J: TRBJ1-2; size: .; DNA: TGTGCCAGCAGCTTACAGGGGAATAACTATGGCTACACCTTC; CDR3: CASSLQGNNYGYTF
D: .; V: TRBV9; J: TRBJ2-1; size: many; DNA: TGTGCCAGCAGCCCTCACCTCGGGGATAATGAGCAGTTCTTC; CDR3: CASSPHLGDNEQFF
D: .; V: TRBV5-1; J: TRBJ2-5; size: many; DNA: TGTGCCAGCAGTCACCAAGAGACCCAGTACTTC; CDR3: CASSHQETQYF
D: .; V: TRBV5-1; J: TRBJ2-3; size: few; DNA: TGCGCCAGCAGCTTGTTGGCCGCGAGGACGCCAGATACGCAGTATTTT; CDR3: CASSLLAARTPDTQYF
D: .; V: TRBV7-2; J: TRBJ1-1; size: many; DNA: TGTGCCAGCAGCCCCGCAGGGGCGCCTGAAGCTTTCTTT; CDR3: CASSPAGAPEAFF
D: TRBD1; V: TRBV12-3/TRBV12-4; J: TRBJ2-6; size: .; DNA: TGTGCCAGCAGCCCCCGGGGACAGGGTGTCTCTGGGGCCAACGTCCTGACTTTC; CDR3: CASSPRGQGVSGANVLTF
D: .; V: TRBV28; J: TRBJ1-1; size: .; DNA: TGTGCCAGTGGGGGGATACGGGGTTCCACTGAAGCTTTCTTT; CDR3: CASGGIRGSTEAFF
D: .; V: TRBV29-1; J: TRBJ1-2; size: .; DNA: TGCAGCGTTGAGGAAGGGAGCGCCTATGGCTACACCTTC; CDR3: CSVEEGSAYGYTF
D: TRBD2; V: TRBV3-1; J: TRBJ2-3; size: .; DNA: TGTGCCAGCAACCCGCGGGGGGACACAGTTACGCAGTATTTT; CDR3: CASNPRGDTVTQYF
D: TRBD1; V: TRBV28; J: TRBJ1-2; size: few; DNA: TGTGCCAGCAGTCCCGGGACAGGGGGCTTTAGCGGCTACACCTTC; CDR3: CASSPGTGGFSGYTF
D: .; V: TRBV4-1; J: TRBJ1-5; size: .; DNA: TGCGCCAGCAGCCCCCAACAGGATCAGCCCCAGCATTTT; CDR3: CASSPQQDQPQHF
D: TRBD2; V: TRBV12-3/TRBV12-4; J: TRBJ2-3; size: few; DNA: TGTGCCAGCAGTCCCAGACTAGCGGGGGGCCAATCGGATACGCAGTATTTT; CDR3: CASSPRLAGGQSDTQYF
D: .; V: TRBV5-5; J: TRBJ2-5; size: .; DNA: TGTGCCAGCAGCTTCGCAGGGAATCAAGAGACCCAGTACTTC; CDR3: CASSFAGNQETQYF
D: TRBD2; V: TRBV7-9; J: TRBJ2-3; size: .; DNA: TGTGCCAGCAGACTAGCGGGGGGCCTCACAGATACGCAGTATTTT; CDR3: CASRLAGGLTDTQYF
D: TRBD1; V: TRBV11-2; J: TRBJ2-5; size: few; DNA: TGTGCCAGCAGCTCCAGGGGGACGGGGACCCAGTACTTC; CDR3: CASSSRGTGTQYF
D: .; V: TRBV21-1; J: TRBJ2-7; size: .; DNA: TGTGCCAGCAGCCCGGGGGGAGGGCCTCCTTATTACGAGCAGTACTTC; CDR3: CASSPGGGPPYYEQYF
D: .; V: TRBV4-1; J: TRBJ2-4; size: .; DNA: TGCGCCAGCAGCCAACCAGGGACCACCTTAGCCAAAAACATTCAGTACTTC; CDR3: CASSQPGTTLAKNIQYF
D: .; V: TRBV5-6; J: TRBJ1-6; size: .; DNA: TGTGCCAGCAGCGGGACGGCGAACTACTTCAATTCACCCCTCCACTTT; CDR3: CASSGTANYFNSPLHF
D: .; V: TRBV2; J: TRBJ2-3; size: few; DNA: TGTGCCAGCAGTGAACTGGCTAGCACAGATACGCAGTATTTT; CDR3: CASSELASTDTQYF
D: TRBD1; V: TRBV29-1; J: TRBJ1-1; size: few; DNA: TGCAGCGGGAGTCAGGGGGCCTACGACGAAGCTTTCTTT; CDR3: CSGSQGAYDEAFF
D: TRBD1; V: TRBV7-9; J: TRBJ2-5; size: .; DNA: TGTGCCAGCAGTCCGGACAGGGTTTTTGAGACCCAGTACTTC; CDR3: CASSPDRVFETQYF
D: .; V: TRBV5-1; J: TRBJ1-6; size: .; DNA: TGCGCCAGCAGCCCAGGGACGGCCCAAGCTTCACCCCTCCACTTT; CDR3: CASSPGTAQASPLHF
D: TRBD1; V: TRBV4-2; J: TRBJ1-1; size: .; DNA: TGTGCCAGCAGCCAAGGGACAGGGTTTGAAGCTTTCTTT; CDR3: CASSQGTGFEAFF
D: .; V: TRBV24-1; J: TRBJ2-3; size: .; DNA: TGTGCCACCAGTGACCAGCTGGGAGATACGCAGTATTTT; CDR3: CATSDQLGDTQYF
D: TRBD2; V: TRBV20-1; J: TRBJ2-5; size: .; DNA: TGCAGTGCTAGAGGGTATAGCGGGGCCGAGACCCAGTACTTC; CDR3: CSARGYSGAETQYF
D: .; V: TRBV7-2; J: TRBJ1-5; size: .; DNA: TGTGCCAGCAGCCCGGACGGCCTGGGTACTAGGGCCCAGCATTTT; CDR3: CASSPDGLGTRAQHF
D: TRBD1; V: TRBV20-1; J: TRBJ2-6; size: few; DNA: TGCAGTGCTAGGACAGGGGGTGGGGCCAACGTCCTGACTTTC; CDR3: CSARTGGGANVLTF
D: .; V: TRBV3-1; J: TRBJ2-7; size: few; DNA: TGTGCCAGCAGCCAACGGCGACAGTCAGCCCCCTACGAGCAGTACTTC; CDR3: CASSQRRQSAPYEQYF
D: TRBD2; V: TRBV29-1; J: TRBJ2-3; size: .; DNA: TGCAGCGTTGGACTAGCGGGGGGCACAGATGCGCAGTATTTT; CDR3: CSVGLAGGTDAQYF
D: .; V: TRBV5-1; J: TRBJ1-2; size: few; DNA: TGCGCCAGCAGCTTGGACGGGCGTAACTATGGCTACACCTTC; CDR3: CASSLDGRNYGYTF